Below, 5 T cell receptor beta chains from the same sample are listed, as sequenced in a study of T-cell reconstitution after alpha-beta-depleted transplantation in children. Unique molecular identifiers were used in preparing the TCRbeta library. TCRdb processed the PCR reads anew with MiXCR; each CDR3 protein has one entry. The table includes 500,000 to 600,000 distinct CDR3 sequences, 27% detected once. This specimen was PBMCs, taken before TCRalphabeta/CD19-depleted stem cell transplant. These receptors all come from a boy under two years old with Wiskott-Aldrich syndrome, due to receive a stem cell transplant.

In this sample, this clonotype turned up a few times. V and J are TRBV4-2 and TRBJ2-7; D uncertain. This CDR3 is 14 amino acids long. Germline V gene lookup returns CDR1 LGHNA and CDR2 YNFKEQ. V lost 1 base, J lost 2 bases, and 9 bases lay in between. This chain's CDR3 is CASSQVAVPYEQYF. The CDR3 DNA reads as TGTGCCAGCAGCCAAGTTGCGGTCCCCTACGAGCAGTACTTC.

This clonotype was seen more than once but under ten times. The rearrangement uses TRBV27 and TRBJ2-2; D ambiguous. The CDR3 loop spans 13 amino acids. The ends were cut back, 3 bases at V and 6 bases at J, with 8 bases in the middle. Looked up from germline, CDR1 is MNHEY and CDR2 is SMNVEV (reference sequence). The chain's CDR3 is CASSFMGSGELFF. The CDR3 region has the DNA TGTGCCAGCAGTTTTATGGGCTCCGGGGAGCTGTTTTTT.

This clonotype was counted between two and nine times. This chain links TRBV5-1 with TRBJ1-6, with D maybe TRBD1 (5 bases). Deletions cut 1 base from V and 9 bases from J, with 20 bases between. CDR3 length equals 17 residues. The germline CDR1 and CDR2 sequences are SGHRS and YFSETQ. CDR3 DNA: TGCGCCAGCAGCTTGAGTGGGGATCCAGGGATGAGTTCACCCCTCCACTTT. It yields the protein CASSLSGDPGMSSPLHF.

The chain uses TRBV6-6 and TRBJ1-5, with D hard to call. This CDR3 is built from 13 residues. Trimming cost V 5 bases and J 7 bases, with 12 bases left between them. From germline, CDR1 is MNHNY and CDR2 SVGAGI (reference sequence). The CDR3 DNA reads TGTGCCAGCAGTCCCAGGTCTGTGCAGCCCCAGCATTTT. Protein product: CASSPRSVQPQHF.

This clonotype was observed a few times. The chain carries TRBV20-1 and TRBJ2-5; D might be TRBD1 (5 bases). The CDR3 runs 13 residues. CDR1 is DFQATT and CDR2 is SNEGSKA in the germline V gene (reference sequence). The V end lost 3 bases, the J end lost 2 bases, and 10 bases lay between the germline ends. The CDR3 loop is CSARLTAQETQYF. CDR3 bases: TGCAGTGCTAGGCTGACAGCACAAGAGACCCAGTACTTC.